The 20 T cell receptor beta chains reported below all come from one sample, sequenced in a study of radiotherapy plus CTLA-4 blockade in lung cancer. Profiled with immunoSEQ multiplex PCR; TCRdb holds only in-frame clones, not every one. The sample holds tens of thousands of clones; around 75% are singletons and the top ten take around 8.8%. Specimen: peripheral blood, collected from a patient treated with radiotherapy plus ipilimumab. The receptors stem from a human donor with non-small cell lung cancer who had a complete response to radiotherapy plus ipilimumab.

CDR3 residues: CASSWTGGAGTEAFF. CDR3 sequence (DNA): TGTGCCAGCAGCTGGACAGGGGGCGCGGGCACTGAAGCTTTCTTT. V and J are TRBV5-6 and TRBJ1-1, with 11 nucleotides matching TRBD1. Trimming cost V 3 bases and J 4 bases; bases outside gene matches: 5. Germline-derived CDR1 and CDR2 are SGHDT and YYEEEE. The CDR3 is 15 amino acids.

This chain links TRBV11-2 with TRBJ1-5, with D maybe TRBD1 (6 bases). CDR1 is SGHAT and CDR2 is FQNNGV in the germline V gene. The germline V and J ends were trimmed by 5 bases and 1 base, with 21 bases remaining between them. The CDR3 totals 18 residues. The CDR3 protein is CASSALGSRGGSNQPQHF. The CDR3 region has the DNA TGTGCCAGCAGCGCGCTAGGTTCAAGGGGGGGGAGCAATCAGCCCCAGCATTTT.

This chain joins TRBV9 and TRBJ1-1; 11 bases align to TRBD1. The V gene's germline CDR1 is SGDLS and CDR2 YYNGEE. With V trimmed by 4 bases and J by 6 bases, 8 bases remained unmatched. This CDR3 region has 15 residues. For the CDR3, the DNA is TGTGCCAGCAGCCCCCGGGACAGGGGGGACTCTGAAGCTTTCTTT. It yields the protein CASSPRDRGDSEAFF.

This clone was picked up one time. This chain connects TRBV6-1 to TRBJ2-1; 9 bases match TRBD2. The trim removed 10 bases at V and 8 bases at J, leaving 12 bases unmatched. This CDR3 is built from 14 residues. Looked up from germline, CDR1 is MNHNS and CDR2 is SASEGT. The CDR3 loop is CAIGTERGVYEQFF. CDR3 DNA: TGTGCCATCGGAACGGAGCGGGGGGTTTATGAGCAGTTCTTC.

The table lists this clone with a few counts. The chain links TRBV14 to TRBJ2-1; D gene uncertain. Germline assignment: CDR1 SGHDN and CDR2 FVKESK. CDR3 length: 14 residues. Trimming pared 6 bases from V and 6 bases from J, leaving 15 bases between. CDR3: CASSWAPKSNEQFF. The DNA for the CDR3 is TGTGCCAGCAGTTGGGCCCCAAAGTCCAATGAGCAGTTCTTC.

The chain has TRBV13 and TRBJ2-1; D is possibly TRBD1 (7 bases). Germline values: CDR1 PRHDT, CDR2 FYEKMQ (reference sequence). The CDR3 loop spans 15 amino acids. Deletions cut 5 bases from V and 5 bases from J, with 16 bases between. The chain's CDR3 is CASSLPRGADNEQFF. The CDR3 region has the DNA TGTGCCAGCAGCCTACCCAGGGGGGCAGACAATGAGCAGTTCTTC.

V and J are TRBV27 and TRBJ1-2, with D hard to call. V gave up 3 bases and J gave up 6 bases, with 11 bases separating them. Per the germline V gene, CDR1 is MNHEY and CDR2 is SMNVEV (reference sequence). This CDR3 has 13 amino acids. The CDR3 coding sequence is TGTGCCAGCAGTTTCAGGTCCTCGGATGGCTACACCTTC. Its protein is CASSFRSSDGYTF.

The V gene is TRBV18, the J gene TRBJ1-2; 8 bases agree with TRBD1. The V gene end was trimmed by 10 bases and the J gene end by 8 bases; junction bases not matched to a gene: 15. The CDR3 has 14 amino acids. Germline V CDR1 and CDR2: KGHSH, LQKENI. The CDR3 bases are TGTGCCACTTACTCCGGGACAGGCTTGACAGGCTACACCTTC. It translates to CATYSGTGLTGYTF.

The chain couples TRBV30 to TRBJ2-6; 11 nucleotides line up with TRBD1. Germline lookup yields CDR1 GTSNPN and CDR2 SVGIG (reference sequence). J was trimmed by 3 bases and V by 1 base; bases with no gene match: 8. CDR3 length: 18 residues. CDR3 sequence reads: CAWSEGQGVFNGANVLTF. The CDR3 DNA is TGTGCCTGGAGTGAGGGACAGGGGGTTTTCAATGGGGCCAACGTCCTGACTTTC.

The CDR3 sequence is CASSLEGTGMNEQFF. The CDR3 DNA sequence: TGCGCCAGCAGCTTGGAAGGGACAGGGATGAATGAGCAGTTCTTC. The chain couples TRBV5-1 to TRBJ2-1; TRBD1 matches at 9 bases. The germline V gene has CDR1 SGHRS and CDR2 YFSETQ. The CDR3 spans 15 residues. V shed 0 bases, J shed 7 bases, and the junction held 5 bases outside the gene matches.

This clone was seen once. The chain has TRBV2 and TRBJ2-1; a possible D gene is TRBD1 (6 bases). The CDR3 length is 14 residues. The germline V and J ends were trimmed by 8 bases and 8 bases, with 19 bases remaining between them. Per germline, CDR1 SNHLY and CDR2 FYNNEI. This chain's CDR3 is CASLTGLPRDEQFF. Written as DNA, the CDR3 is TGTGCCAGCCTTACAGGGCTCCCGCGGGATGAGCAGTTCTTC.

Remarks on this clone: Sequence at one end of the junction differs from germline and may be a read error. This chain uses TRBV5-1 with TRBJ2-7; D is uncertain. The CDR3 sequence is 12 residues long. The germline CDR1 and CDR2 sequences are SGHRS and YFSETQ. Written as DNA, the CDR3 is TGCGCCAGCAGCTTGGACGACTCCCACAAGCTATTC. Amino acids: CASSLDDSHKLF.

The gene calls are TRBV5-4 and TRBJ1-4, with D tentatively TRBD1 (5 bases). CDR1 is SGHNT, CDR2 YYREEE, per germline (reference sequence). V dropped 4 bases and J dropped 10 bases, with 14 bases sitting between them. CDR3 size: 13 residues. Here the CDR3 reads CASSEGGGLKLFF. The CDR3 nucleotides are TGTGCCAGCAGCGAGGGTGGGGGGTTAAAACTGTTTTTT.

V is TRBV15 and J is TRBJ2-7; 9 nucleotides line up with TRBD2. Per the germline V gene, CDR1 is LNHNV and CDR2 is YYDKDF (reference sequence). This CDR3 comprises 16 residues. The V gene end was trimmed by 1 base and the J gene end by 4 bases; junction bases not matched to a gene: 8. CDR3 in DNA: TGTGCCACCAGCAGAGGTGGTAGCGGGAGCACATACGAGCAGTACGTC. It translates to CATSRGGSGSTYEQYV.

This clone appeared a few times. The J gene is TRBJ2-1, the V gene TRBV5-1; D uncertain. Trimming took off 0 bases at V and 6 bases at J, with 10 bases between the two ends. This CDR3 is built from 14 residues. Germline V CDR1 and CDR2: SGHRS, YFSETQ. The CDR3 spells CASSLGGQVNEQFF. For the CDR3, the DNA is TGCGCCAGCAGCTTGGGAGGCCAAGTCAATGAGCAGTTCTTC.

Here the CDR3 reads CASTMGTGGANYGYTF. For the CDR3, the DNA is TGCGCCAGCACCATGGGGACAGGGGGTGCCAACTATGGCTACACCTTC. The V call is TRBV5-1, the J call TRBJ1-2; 11 nucleotides agree with TRBD1. V lost 6 bases and J lost 2; bases outside the gene matches: 9. The CDR3 contains 16 residues. Germline V gene lookup returns CDR1 SGHRS and CDR2 YFSETQ.

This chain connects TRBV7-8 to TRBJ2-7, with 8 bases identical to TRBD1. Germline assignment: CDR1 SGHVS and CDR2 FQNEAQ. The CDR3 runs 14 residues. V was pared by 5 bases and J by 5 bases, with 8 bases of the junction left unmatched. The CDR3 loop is CASSGRRGRDEQYV. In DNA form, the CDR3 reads TGTGCCAGCAGCGGCCGCAGGGGGCGGGACGAGCAGTACGTC.

The CDR3 DNA sequence: TGTGCCAGCAACCAACAACAGGTGGACAATGAGCAGTTCTTC. Amino acids: CASNQQQVDNEQFF. The rearrangement uses TRBV28 and TRBJ2-1; TRBD1 might be the D (5 bases). The CDR3 runs 14 residues. The germline V gene encodes CDR1 MDHEN and CDR2 SYDVKM. V was trimmed by 7 bases and J by 5 bases, leaving 15 bases between them. The entire variable domain, with the rest obtained from reference TRBV28 and TRBJ2-1, is as follows: DVKVTQSSRYLVKRTGEKVFLECVQDMDHENMFWYRQDPGLGLRLIYFSYDVKMKEKGDIPEGYSVSREKKERFSLILESASTNQTSMYLCASNQQQVDNEQFFGPGTRLTVL.

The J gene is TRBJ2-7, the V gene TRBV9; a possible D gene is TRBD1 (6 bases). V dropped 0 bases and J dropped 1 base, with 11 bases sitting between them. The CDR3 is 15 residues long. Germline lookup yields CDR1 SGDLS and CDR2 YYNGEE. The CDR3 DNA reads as TGTGCCAGCAGCGTAGATACAGGGAGTTCCTACGAGCAGTACTTC. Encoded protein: CASSVDTGSSYEQYF. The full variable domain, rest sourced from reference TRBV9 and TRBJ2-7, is DSGVTQTPKHLITATGQRVTLRCSPRSGDLSVYWYQQSLDQGLQFLIQYYNGEERAKGNILERFSAQQFPDLHSELNLSSLELGDSALYFCASSVDTGSSYEQYFGPGTRLTVT.

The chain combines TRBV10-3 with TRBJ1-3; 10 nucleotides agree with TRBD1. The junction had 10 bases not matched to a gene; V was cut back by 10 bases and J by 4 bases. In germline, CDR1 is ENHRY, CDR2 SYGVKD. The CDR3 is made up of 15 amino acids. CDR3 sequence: CASSGTGDEGNTIYF. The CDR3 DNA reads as TGTGCCAGCTCCGGGACAGGGGACGAGGGAAACACCATATATTTT.